Listed here are 2 T cell receptor beta chains from one sample, sequenced in a study of siplizumab effects on memory and regulatory T cells. Only in-frame clones appear in the TCRdb table, and some are missing; sequencing was by immunoSEQ multiplex PCR. The data contain about 110,000 clones, around 90% of them seen just once; the ten biggest clones take up 1% to 1.5%. The sequenced material came from CD4+ T cells sorted from blood. The receptors originated from a human donor in good health.

This chain links TRBV10-3 with TRBJ2-7; D ambiguous. The CDR3 spans 13 residues. Germline-derived CDR1 and CDR2 are ENHRY and SYGVKD. Trimming cost V 8 bases and J 0 bases, with 11 bases left between them. DNA of the CDR3: TGTGCCATCGGCGAGTCGGGCTCCTACGAGCAGTACTTC. This encodes CAIGESGSYEQYF.

This clone was seen once. The chain has TRBV4-1 and TRBJ1-4; possibly TRBD1 for D (6 bases). CDR1 and CDR2 from the germline V gene are MGHRA and YSYEKL. This CDR3 region has 17 residues. The ends were cut back, 1 base at V and 7 bases at J, with 19 bases in the middle. The CDR3 reads CASSQVGREVGGEKLFF. The CDR3 nucleotides are TGCGCCAGCAGCCAAGTCGGGAGGGAAGTAGGGGGTGAAAAACTGTTTTTT.